These 3 T cell receptor beta chains were all obtained from the same sample, sequenced in a study of T cell responses to AZD1222 COVID-19 vaccine. Repertoires were generated with immunoSEQ multiplex PCR, while TCRdb's copy carries only in-frame clones and drops some. The sample records over 150,000 clones, about 88% being singletons. The specimen comprised peripheral blood, sampled on day 0 of AZD1222 vaccination. These receptor sequences come from an adult in good health.

J is TRBJ1-1 and V is TRBV30; TRBD1 matches at 11 bases. Germline V lookup: CDR1 GTSNPN, CDR2 SVGIG (reference sequence). The CDR3 runs to 18 residues. The J segment lost 6 bases and the V segment lost 5 bases, leaving 20 bases of the junction unmatched. The CDR3 DNA reads TGTGCCTGGCTATCTGGGACAGGGGGAGTGGTGGACGCGTCTGAAGCTTTCTTT. Translation gives CAWLSGTGGVVDASEAFF.

This clone came up a few times. This chain joins TRBV6-2 or TRBV6-3 and TRBJ1-1; TRBD1 might be the D (5 bases). The germline V gene has CDR1 MNHEY and CDR2 SVGEGT. The ends were cut back, 5 bases at V and 3 bases at J, with 7 bases in the middle. The CDR3 length is 12 residues. CDR3 amino acids: CASSRGHTEAFF. The CDR3 region has the DNA TGTGCCAGCAGTAGGGGTCACACTGAAGCTTTCTTT.

The chain couples TRBV28 to TRBJ1-2; TRBD1 agrees at 9 bases. This CDR3 spans 16 amino acids. V shed 5 bases and J 0 bases; nucleotides not matched to a gene: 7. Germline assignment: CDR1 MDHEN and CDR2 SYDVKM. The CDR3 DNA is TGTGCCAGCAGTATCCCCGGGACAGGGACTAACTATGGCTACACCTTC. Its protein product is CASSIPGTGTNYGYTF.